This TCR beta chain emerged from a study of identical twins. Study findings and constraints: Out-of-frame alpha sequences shared between twins exhibited an excess of low generation probability. Zero-insertion results could be subject to partial confounding by invariant MAIT and iNKT cells.

This clonotype was recorded a few times. The antigen remains unidentified. The CDR3 covers 16 residues. Unmatched junction bases numbered 3, after V lost 0 bases and J lost 4 bases. Germline V CDR1 and CDR2: SGHRS, YFSETQ. Healthy Caucasian donors formed the entire cohort. Each cDNA held unique molecular identifiers, and template switching gave it a universal primer site. TCRdb reanalysed the 5' RACE reads using MiXCR and keeps one entry per CDR3 protein. The sample holds around 680,000 distinct CDR3 sequences, more than 6.5% seen once. The data also belong to a second study, concerning yellow fever vaccine responses in identical twins.

The chain has TRBV5-1 and TRBJ2-1; 11 bases are a match to TRBD2. The receptor was isolated from a young woman in good health. Input material: PBMCs. The chain's CDR3 is CASSLAGTSGYNEQFF. The CDR3 region has the DNA TGCGCCAGCAGCTTGGCCGGGACTAGCGGTTACAATGAGCAGTTCTTC.